A selection of T cell receptor beta chains follows, all from one sample in a study of T cell repertoires in cytomegalovirus infection. No antigen is known for these receptors. MiXCR, run by TCRdb on the reads, gives a single entry per CDR3 protein. The sample gives about 830,000 distinct CDR3 sequences, approximately 32% of which show up once; around 11% is in the top ten. Material: cultured CD8+ T cells from PBMCs, obtained from culture after CMV antigen stimulation. The receptors come from a human donor in good health (CMV status not recorded). Some clones in this sample may be carry-over from other donors' samples. Both conserved end residues are part of each CDR3. The D gene is left open where the match is weak. Where a row states a size, it is once, few, many or the class of an expanded clone; other rows omit it.

cdr3_nt cdr3_aa v_call d_call j_call clone_size
TGTGCCAGCAGTTACTCGGGCCAACAGCAGTTCTTC CASSYSGQQQFF TRBV6-2/TRBV6-3 NA TRBJ2-1 few
TGTGCCAGCAGCCCGGCGACGGGTCCCTACGAGCAGTACTTC CASSPATGPYEQYF TRBV5-4 NA TRBJ2-7 NA
TGTGCCAGCAGCGAACTAGCGGGCCTACCCGCAGATACGCAGTATTTT CASSELAGLPADTQYF TRBV2 TRBD2 TRBJ2-3 NA
TGTGCCAGCAGCTCACTTGGGACAGACTACAATGAGCAGTTCTTC CASSSLGTDYNEQFF TRBV11-3 TRBD1 TRBJ2-1 few
TGTGCCAGCAGCCCCGGACCTTACTCTGGAAACACCATATATTTT CASSPGPYSGNTIYF TRBV7-2 NA TRBJ1-3 many
TGTGCCAACAGCTTTTTATTGAACACTGAAGCTTTCTTT CANSFLLNTEAFF TRBV7-3 NA TRBJ1-1 NA
TGTGCCAGCAGCCCTCACCCCGGGACAGTGAACACTGAAGCTTTCTTT CASSPHPGTVNTEAFF TRBV5-4 TRBD1 TRBJ1-1 NA
TGTGCCAGTAGTCTCCGGGGCAGGGCAGGAGAGACCCAGTACTTC CASSLRGRAGETQYF TRBV19 NA TRBJ2-5 few
TGTGCCAGCAGTGTCGGGCAGGGTGGCGAGCAGTACTTC CASSVGQGGEQYF TRBV2 NA TRBJ2-7 NA
TGCAGTGCTAGGTCGTGGGACTACGAGCAGTACTTC CSARSWDYEQYF TRBV20-1 NA TRBJ2-7 NA
TGTGCCAGCAGTGGGGGGAGCGGGGGGGCATTCAATGAGCAGTTCTTC CASSGGSGGAFNEQFF TRBV12-3/TRBV12-4 TRBD2 TRBJ2-1 many
TGTGCCAGCAGCTTAGGAGAGACCCAGTACTTC CASSLGETQYF TRBV27 NA TRBJ2-5 many
TGTGCCAGCAGCAAAGGGGGGGCCTACGAGCAGTACTTC CASSKGGAYEQYF TRBV7-6 NA TRBJ2-7 NA
TGTGCCAGCAGTTCCTTGGGGGGTCTAACGGACACTGAAGCTTTCTTT CASSSLGGLTDTEAFF TRBV12-3/TRBV12-4 NA TRBJ1-1 NA
TGTGCCAGCAGCCGACTAGCGGGGGACCCCTACAATGAGCAGTTCTTC CASSRLAGDPYNEQFF TRBV6-4 TRBD2 TRBJ2-1 many
TGTGCCAGCACCCGGGACAACTATGGCTACACCTTC CASTRDNYGYTF TRBV7-2 NA TRBJ1-2 few
TGCGCCAGCAGCTCAAGGGACGGACCCTGGGGCTACACCTTC CASSSRDGPWGYTF TRBV5-1 NA TRBJ1-2 NA
TGTGCCAGCAGCTTAGGGACAGGGGGCCTAGCTAATGAAAAACTGTTTTTT CASSLGTGGLANEKLFF TRBV7-6 TRBD1 TRBJ1-4 NA
TGCGCCAGCAGCTTTGGCAGTCTCTACGAGCAGTACTTC CASSFGSLYEQYF TRBV5-1 NA TRBJ2-7 NA
TGCAGTGCTAGAGATACGGGGAGCTCTGGAAACACCATATATTTT CSARDTGSSGNTIYF TRBV20-1 NA TRBJ1-3 NA
TGTGCCAGCAGCTTGAGGGCCGCAGCTCCCAACTATGGCTACACCTTC CASSLRAAAPNYGYTF TRBV5-6 NA TRBJ1-2 few
TGTGCCAGCAGCTTAGCCTATAGCGGGGGGCTCTCCTACGAGCAGTACTTC CASSLAYSGGLSYEQYF TRBV7-8 TRBD2 TRBJ2-7 NA
TGTGCCAGCAGCCCTTCGCAGGGTCCGAAATCGGATACGCAGTATTTT CASSPSQGPKSDTQYF TRBV5-4 NA TRBJ2-3 NA
TGCGCCAGCAAACTGGAATGGACAGGTTACAATGAGCAGTTCTTC CASKLEWTGYNEQFF TRBV5-1 TRBD1 TRBJ2-1 few
TGTGCCAGTAGTGAGAAACTAGCGGGGGACATTTACAATGAGCAGTTCTTC CASSEKLAGDIYNEQFF TRBV19 TRBD2 TRBJ2-1 NA
TGTGCCACCAGTGATTCGGGGGGGAGGGAGCAGTTCTTC CATSDSGGREQFF TRBV24-1 TRBD2 TRBJ2-1 NA
TGTGCCAGCAGCCCCGGGACAGGGGCTAGGGAGACCCAGTACTTC CASSPGTGARETQYF TRBV7-9 TRBD1 TRBJ2-5 NA
TGTGCCAGCTACAGGGACCACAGGGATACGCAGTATTTT CASYRDHRDTQYF TRBV7-9 NA TRBJ2-3 NA
TGTGCCAGCAGCGTAAGACAGGGGGCTTCGACAGATACGCAGTATTTT CASSVRQGASTDTQYF TRBV9 TRBD1 TRBJ2-3 once
TGTGCCAGCAGCATACCCCGGGATGGACCGCCTAACACTGAAGCTTTCTTT CASSIPRDGPPNTEAFF TRBV7-2 NA TRBJ1-1 many
TGTGCCAGCAGCGTAGGGGACCCGCCAGGGGAGCAGTTCTTC CASSVGDPPGEQFF TRBV9 NA TRBJ2-1 NA
TGTGCCAGCACCTCCGCTTCTGGAAACACCATATATTTT CASTSASGNTIYF TRBV12-3/TRBV12-4 NA TRBJ1-3 many
TGTGCCTCCCTGGGCGGGGGGATTCAAGAGACCCAGTACTTC CASLGGGIQETQYF TRBV11-2 TRBD2 TRBJ2-5 NA
TGTGCCAGCAGTTTTTGGGCCAGCCTCCCCCAGGCTGAAAAACTGTTTTTT CASSFWASLPQAEKLFF TRBV12-3/TRBV12-4 NA TRBJ1-4 many
TGTGCCAGTAGTATCACCGTTCTCATGAACACTGAAGCTTTCTTT CASSITVLMNTEAFF TRBV19 NA TRBJ1-1 few
TGTGCCAGCAGCCCAATCGGACAGGGGTTGTCGAACTATGGCTACACCTTC CASSPIGQGLSNYGYTF TRBV14 TRBD1 TRBJ1-2 NA
TGTGCCAGCAGCGGACAGGGGGGCACCGGGGAGCTGTTTTTT CASSGQGGTGELFF TRBV2 TRBD1 TRBJ2-2 NA
TGTGCCAGCAGGGACCTGGAGCGGTTCACAGATACGCAGTATTTT CASRDLERFTDTQYF TRBV9 NA TRBJ2-3 few
TGCGCCAGCAGCTTAACCGCCAGCGGGGGATTCACAGATACGCAGTATTTT CASSLTASGGFTDTQYF TRBV4-1 TRBD2 TRBJ2-3 NA
TGTGCCAGCAGCCCATCCCTCGACAGGGTTTATAATTCACCCCTCCACTTT CASSPSLDRVYNSPLHF TRBV11-1 TRBD1 TRBJ1-6 few
TGTGCCAGCAGTATTGGACAGGGGTGGACTGAAGCTTTCTTT CASSIGQGWTEAFF TRBV27 TRBD1 TRBJ1-1 few